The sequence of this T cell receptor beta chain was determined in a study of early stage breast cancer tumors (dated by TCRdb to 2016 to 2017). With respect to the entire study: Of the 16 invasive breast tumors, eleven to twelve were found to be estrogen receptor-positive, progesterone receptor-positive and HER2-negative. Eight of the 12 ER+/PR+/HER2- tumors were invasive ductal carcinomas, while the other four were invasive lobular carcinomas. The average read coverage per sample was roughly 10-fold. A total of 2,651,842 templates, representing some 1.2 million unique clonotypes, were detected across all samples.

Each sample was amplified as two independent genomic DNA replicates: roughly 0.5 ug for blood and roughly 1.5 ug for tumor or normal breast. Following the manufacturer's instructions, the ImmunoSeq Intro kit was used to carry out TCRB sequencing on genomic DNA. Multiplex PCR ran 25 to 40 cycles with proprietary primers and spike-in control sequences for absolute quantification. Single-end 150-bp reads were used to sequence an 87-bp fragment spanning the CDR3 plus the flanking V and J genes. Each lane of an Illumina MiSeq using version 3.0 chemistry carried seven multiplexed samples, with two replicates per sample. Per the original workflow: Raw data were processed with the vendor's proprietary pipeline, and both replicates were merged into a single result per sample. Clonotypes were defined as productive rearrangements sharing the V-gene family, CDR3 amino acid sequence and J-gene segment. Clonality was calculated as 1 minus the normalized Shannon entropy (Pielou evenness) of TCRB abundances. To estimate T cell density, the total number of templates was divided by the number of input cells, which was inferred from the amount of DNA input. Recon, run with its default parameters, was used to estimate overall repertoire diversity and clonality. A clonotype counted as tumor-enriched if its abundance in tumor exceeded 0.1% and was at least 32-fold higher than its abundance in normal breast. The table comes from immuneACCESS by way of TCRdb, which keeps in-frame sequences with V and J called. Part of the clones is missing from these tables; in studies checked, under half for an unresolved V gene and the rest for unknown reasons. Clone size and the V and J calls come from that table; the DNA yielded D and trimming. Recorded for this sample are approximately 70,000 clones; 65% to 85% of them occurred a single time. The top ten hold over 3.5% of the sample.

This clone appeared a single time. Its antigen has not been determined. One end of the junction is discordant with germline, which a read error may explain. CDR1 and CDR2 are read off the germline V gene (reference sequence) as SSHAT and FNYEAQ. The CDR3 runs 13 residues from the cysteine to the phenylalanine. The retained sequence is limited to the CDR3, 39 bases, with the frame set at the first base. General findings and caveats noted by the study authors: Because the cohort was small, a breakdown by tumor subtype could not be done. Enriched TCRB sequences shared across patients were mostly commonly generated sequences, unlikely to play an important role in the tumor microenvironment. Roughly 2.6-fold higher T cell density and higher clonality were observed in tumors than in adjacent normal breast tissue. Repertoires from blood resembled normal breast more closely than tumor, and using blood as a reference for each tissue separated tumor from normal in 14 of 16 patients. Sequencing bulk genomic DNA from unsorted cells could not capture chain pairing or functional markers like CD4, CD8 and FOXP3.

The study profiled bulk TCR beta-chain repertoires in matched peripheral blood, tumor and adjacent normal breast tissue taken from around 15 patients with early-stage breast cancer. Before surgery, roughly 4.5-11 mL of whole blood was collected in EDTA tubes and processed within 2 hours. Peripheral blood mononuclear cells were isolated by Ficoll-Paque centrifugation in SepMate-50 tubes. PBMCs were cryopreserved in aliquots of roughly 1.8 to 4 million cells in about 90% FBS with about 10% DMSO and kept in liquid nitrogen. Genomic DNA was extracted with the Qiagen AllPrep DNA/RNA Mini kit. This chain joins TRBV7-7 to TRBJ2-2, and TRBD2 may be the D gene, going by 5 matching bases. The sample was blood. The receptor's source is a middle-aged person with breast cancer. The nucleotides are TGTGCTAGCAGCCGTGACTATTCCGGGGAGCTGTTTTTT. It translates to CASSRDYSGELFF.